The source of this TCR beta chain is a study of cytomegalovirus exposure and HLA in healthy donors. The PCR ran on 60 Vbeta and 13 Jbeta primers. This table comes from immunoSEQ multiplex PCR, and its TCRdb copy is limited to in-frame clones, with some not included. The sample contains roughly 160,000 clones, around 69% of which appear only once. The CDR3 totals 14 residues. Germline V gene lookup returns CDR1 MNHEY and CDR2 SVGAGI. The V end lost 0 bases, the J end lost 11 bases, and 16 bases lay between the germline ends. Sequences were obtained from PBMCs. This TCR was sampled from a woman younger than 45 in good health and CMV-seronegative. V usage is TRBV6-5 and J usage is TRBJ2-5, with a tentative D call TRBD2 (5 bases). The CDR3 loop is CASSYSRESLVQYF. In DNA form, the CDR3 reads TGTGCCAGCAGTTACTCGAGGGAATCCCTGGTTCAGTACTTC.